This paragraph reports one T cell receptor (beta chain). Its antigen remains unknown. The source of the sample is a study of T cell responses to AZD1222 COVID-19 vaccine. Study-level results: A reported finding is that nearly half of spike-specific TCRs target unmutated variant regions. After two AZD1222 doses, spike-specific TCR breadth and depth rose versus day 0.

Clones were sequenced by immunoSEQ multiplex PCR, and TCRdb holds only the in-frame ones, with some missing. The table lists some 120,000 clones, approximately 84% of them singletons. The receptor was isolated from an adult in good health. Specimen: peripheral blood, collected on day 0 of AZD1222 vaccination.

CDR3 region: CSVGAGADTEAFF. The CDR3 DNA sequence: TGCAGCGTTGGCGCCGGCGCTGACACTGAAGCTTTCTTT. This rearrangement joins TRBV29-1 to TRBJ1-1, with no clear D. V dropped 4 bases and J dropped 3 bases, with 12 bases sitting between them. The CDR3 sequence is 13 residues long. Germline assignment: CDR1 SQVTM and CDR2 ANQGSEA.